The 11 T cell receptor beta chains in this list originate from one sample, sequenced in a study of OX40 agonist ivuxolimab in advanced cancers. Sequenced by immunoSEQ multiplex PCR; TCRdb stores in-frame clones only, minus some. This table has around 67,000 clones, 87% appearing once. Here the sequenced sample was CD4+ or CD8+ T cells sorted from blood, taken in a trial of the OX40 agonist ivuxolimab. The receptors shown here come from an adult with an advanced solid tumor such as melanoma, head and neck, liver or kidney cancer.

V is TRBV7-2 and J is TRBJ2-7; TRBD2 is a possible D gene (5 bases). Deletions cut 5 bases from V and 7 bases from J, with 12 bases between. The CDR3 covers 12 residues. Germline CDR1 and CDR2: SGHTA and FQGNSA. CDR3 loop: CASSPLAQEQYF. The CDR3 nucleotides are TGTGCCAGCAGCCCCTTAGCGCAAGAGCAGTACTTC.

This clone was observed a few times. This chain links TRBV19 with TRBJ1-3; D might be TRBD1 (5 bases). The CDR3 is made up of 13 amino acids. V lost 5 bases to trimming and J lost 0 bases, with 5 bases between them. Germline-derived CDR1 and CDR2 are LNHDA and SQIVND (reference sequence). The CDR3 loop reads CASSDSSGNTIYF. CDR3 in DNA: TGTGCCAGTAGTGACAGCTCTGGAAACACCATATATTTT.

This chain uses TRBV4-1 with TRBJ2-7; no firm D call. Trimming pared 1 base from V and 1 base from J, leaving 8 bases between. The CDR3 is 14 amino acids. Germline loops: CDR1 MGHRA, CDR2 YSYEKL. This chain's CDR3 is CASSQGVQSYEQYF. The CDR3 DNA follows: TGCGCCAGCAGCCAAGGTGTCCAGTCCTACGAGCAGTACTTC.

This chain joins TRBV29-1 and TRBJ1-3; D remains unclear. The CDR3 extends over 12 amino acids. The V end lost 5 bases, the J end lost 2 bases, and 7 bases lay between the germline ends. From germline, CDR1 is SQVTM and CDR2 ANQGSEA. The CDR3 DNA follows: TGCAGCGTTTTCCTGACTGGAAACACCATATATTTT. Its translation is CSVFLTGNTIYF.

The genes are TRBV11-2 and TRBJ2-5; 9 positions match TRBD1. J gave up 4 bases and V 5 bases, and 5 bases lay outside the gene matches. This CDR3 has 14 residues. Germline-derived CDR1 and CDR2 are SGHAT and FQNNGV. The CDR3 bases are TGTGCCAGCAGCACGGGACAGGGCCCAGAGACCCAGTACTTC. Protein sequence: CASSTGQGPETQYF.

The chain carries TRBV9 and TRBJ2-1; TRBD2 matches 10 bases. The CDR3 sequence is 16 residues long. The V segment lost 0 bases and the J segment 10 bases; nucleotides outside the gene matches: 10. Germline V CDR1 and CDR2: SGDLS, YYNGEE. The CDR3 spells CASSVGTSGRVGEQFF. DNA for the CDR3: TGTGCCAGCAGCGTAGGGACTAGCGGCCGAGTCGGCGAGCAGTTCTTC.

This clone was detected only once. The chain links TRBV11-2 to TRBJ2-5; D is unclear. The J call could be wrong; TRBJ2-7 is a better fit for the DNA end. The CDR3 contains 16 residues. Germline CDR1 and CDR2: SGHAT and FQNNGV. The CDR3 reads CASSLDRRRSSYEQYF. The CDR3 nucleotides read TGTGCCAGCAGCTTAGATCGTAGGCGGAGCTCCTACGAGCAGTACTTC.

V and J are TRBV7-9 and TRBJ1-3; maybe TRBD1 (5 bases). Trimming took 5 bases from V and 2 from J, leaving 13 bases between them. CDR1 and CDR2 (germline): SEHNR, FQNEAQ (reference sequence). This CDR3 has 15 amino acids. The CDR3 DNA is TGTGCCAGCAGCCTAGGGGACTTTACTGGAAACACCATATATTTT. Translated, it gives CASSLGDFTGNTIYF.

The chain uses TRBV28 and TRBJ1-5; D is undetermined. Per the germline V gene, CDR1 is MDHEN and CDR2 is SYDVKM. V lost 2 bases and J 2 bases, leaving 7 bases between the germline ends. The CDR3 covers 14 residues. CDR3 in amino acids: CASSLNRGNQPQHF. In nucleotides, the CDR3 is TGTGCCAGCAGTTTAAACCGGGGCAATCAGCCCCAGCATTTT.

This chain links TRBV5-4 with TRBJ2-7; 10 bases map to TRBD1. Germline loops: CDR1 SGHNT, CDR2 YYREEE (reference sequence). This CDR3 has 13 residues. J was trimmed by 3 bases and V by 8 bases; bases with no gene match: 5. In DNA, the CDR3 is TGTGCCAGGAGCCGGGACAGGGGCTACGAGCAGTACTTC. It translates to CARSRDRGYEQYF.

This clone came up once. CDR3 DNA: TGCGCCAGCGAGGAGGCCGGGGAGCTGTTTTTT. Translation: CASEEAGELFF. V and J are TRBV5-1 and TRBJ2-2; D possibly corresponds to TRBD2 (5 bases). V was trimmed by 7 bases and J by 6 bases, leaving 7 bases between them. The CDR3 covers 11 residues. The V gene's germline CDR1 is SGHRS and CDR2 YFSETQ. Combining the CDR3 with reference TRBV5-1 and TRBJ2-2 gives the whole variable domain KAGVTQTPRYLIKTRGQQVTLSCSPISGHRSVSWYQQTPGQGLQFLFEYFSETQRNKGNFPGRFSGRQFSNSRSEMNVSTLELGDSALYLCASEEAGELFFGEGSRLTVL.